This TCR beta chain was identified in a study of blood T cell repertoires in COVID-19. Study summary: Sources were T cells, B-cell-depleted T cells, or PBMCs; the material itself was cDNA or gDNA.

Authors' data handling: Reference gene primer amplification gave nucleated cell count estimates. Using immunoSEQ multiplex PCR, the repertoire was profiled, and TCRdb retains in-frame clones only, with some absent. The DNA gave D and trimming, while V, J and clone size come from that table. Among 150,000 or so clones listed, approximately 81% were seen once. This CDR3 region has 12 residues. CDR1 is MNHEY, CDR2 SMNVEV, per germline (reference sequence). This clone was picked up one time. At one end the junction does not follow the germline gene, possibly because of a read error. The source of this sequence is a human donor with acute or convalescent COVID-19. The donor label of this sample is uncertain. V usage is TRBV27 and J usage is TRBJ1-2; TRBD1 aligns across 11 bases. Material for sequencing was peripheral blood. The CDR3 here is CASRGDRGYVKF. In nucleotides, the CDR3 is TGTGCCAGCCGTGGGGACAGGGGGTATGTTAAGTTC.